The clone carrying this T cell receptor beta chain was seen a single time. Its antigen is currently unknown. The entry originates in a study of shared clonotypes between healthy human individuals. As for the study in general: Per donor, CD8 memory used one plate, CD8 naive used two, CD4 memory used three and CD4 naive used three.

Authors' methods: Junction-only immunoSEQ sequences carried no quality scores, so filtering differed. The data were produced by immunoSEQ multiplex PCR, yet TCRdb's version contains in-frame clones alone and is incomplete. The V and J calls and clone size are taken from that table; D and trimming were inferred from the DNA. The table includes some 2 million clones, about 95% detected once. Overall study findings and caveats: Naive CD4 clonotypes overlapped across a few donors at roughly 5.1%.

The naive CD8 subset, CD45RO-negative cells positively selected for CCR7, excluded terminally differentiated effector memory CD45RA+ cells. The sample was naive CD8+ T cells sorted from blood. The TCR comes from a man between 18 and 35 years old in good health.

The CDR3 DNA is TGTGCCAGCAGCTTATTTTCAGATACGCAGTATTTT. Its protein product is CASSLFSDTQYF. The chain uses TRBV7-2 and TRBJ2-3; D ambiguous. The V gene's germline CDR1 is SGHTA and CDR2 FQGNSA. This CDR3 contains 12 residues. The V end lost 2 bases, the J end lost 4 bases, and 4 bases lay between the germline ends.